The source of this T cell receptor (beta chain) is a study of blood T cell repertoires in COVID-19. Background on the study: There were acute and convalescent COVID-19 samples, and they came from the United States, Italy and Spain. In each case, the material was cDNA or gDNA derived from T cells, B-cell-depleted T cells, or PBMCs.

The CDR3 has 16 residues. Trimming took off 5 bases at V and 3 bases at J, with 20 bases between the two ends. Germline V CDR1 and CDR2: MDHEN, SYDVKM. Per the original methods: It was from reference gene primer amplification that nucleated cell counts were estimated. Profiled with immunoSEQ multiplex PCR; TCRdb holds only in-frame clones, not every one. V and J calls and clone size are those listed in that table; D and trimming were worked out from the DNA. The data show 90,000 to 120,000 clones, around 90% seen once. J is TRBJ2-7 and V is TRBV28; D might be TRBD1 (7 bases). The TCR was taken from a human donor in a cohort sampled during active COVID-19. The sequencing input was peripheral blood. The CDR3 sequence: CASSGKTGFSGYEQYF. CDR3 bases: TGTGCCAGCAGTGGGAAGACAGGGTTTAGCGGCTACGAGCAGTACTTC.